This T cell receptor (beta chain) originates from a study of T-cell memory formation after mild COVID-19. This clonotype was observed a few times. Its cognate antigen is unknown. Broader study findings: Memory sampled before infection contained some responding clones, suggesting cross-reactive memory joined. Day 15 to 85 contractors were CD4/CD8 balanced; later expanders leaned CD4+. Among CD4+ contracting clones, most were CM and EM, and CD8+ ones EMRA.

5'RACE, which relied on constant-segment primers, yielded TCR alpha and TCR beta cDNA libraries carrying sample barcodes and UMIs. TCRdb recomputed calls from the 5' RACE reads with MiXCR, one row per CDR3 protein. The table lists about 290,000 distinct CDR3 sequences, more than 15% of them singletons, with 22% in the top ten. V lost 6 bases and J lost 3, with 10 bases in between. The CDR3 length is 13 residues. The clonotype comes from a man aged 18 to 29 who had mild COVID-19 (a few samples of this study predate the infection). Cell type and time point are not known. Sequenced sample: PBMCs or a T cell subset sorted from them (not recorded which). The rearrangement links TRBV12-3 or TRBV12-4 to TRBJ2-3; D may be TRBD1 (5 bases). The CDR3 sequence is CASSERQTDTQYF. For the CDR3, the DNA is TGTGCCAGCAGCGAAAGACAGACAGATACGCAGTATTTT.